Following are 23 T cell receptor beta chains from one sample sequenced in a study of blood T cell repertoires in COVID-19. Produced via immunoSEQ multiplex PCR; TCRdb's table is partial and in-frame only. The sample yields about 360,000 clones, approximately 86% seen once. Sequencing was performed on peripheral blood. Receptors originate from a woman aged 60-75 years with COVID-19, enrolled during active disease.

DNA for the CDR3: TGTGCCAGCAGCCCGGACAGCTACGAGCAGTACTTC. This sequence encodes CASSPDSYEQYF. J is TRBJ2-7 and V is TRBV5-5, with a possible D match to TRBD1 (6 bases). Trimming removed 4 bases from V and 3 bases from J, with 8 bases in between. This CDR3 contains 12 residues. The germline V gene encodes CDR1 SGHKS and CDR2 YYEKEE (reference sequence).

V is TRBV5-1 and J is TRBJ2-7, with 11 bases aligning to TRBD2. CDR1 is SGHRS, CDR2 YFSETQ, per germline. V trimming: 4 bases; J trimming: 0 bases; junction bases outside the gene matches: 6. The CDR3 is 16 residues long. CDR3 sequence: CASSQLAGGISYEQYF. DNA for the CDR3: TGCGCCAGCAGCCAATTAGCGGGGGGGATCTCCTACGAGCAGTACTTC.

This clone turned up a few times. The chain has TRBV21-1 and TRBJ1-6. TRBV21-1 is assigned pseudogene status. This CDR3 is 15 amino acids long. CDR3 DNA: TGTGCCAGCAGCAATTTATTAACCTATAATTCACCCCTCCACTTT. Translating gives CASSNLLTYNSPLHF.

The V and J genes are TRBV19 and TRBJ1-5, with D hard to call. V was pared by 7 bases and J by 6 bases, with 22 bases between. The CDR3 length is 16 residues. Looked up from germline, CDR1 is LNHDA and CDR2 is SQIVND (reference sequence). CDR3 sequence reads: CASISSEVGFGQPQHF. The DNA for the CDR3 is TGTGCCAGTATCTCTTCGGAAGTGGGCTTTGGTCAGCCCCAGCATTTT.

The V and J genes are TRBV6-5 and TRBJ1-3; unclear D gene. The CDR3 totals 13 residues. The V gene's germline CDR1 is MNHEY and CDR2 SVGAGI. V was clipped by 10 bases and J by 7 bases, with 17 bases between them. CDR3 loop: CAIRGWVWNTIYF. The CDR3, as DNA: TGTGCCATCCGGGGATGGGTGTGGAACACCATATATTTT.

The gene calls are TRBV27 and TRBJ2-7; 8 bases line up with TRBD1. The CDR3 has 16 residues. The germline gives CDR1 MNHEY, CDR2 SMNVEV (reference sequence). V was pared by 5 bases and J by 2 bases, with 11 bases of the junction left unmatched. The CDR3 DNA reads as TGTGCCAGCAGTCCGAATTCTATGACAGGGGCCTACGAGCAGTACTTC. This sequence encodes CASSPNSMTGAYEQYF.

The J gene is TRBJ2-7, the V gene TRBV2; the match to TRBD2 covers 8 bases. The J segment lost 0 bases and the V segment lost 5 bases, leaving 6 bases of the junction unmatched. Germline loops: CDR1 SNHLY, CDR2 FYNNEI. This CDR3 contains 15 residues. The CDR3 here is CASSRSGGSSYEQYF. CDR3 coding DNA: TGTGCCAGCAGTCGAAGCGGGGGATCCTCCTACGAGCAGTACTTC.

V and J are TRBV9 and TRBJ2-1; 9 bases fit TRBD2. The CDR3 is made up of 16 amino acids. The germline V gene has CDR1 SGDLS and CDR2 YYNGEE. J lost 3 bases, V lost 2 bases, and 6 bases had no gene match. Here the CDR3 reads CASSVRSGGSYNEQFF. The CDR3 nucleotides are TGTGCCAGCAGCGTTAGAAGCGGGGGGAGCTACAATGAGCAGTTCTTC.

This chain uses TRBV18 with TRBJ2-5; 10 positions agree with TRBD1. The J segment lost 5 bases and the V segment lost 2 bases, leaving 5 bases of the junction unmatched. Germline V gives CDR1 KGHSH, CDR2 LQKENI. This CDR3 spans 15 amino acids. The CDR3 DNA follows: TGTGCCAGCTCACCATCAGACAGGGGGCGGGAGACCCAGTACTTC. Translating it yields CASSPSDRGRETQYF.

This chain joins TRBV4-3 and TRBJ2-1; D is unresolved. Trimming took off 4 bases at V and 7 bases at J, with 14 bases between the two ends. CDR3 size: 14 residues. Germline lookup yields CDR1 LGHNA and CDR2 YSLEER. The CDR3 nucleotides are TGCGCCAGCAGCCGGTCCATACTGGTTAATGAGCAGTTCTTC. It translates to CASSRSILVNEQFF.

This CDR3 reads CATSSGPGGGSDTQYF. DNA for the CDR3: TGTGCCACCAGCAGCGGACCGGGGGGAGGGTCAGATACGCAGTATTTT. The chain carries TRBV15 and TRBJ2-3; TRBD2 agrees at 7 bases. The CDR3 has 16 residues. J was trimmed by 4 bases and V by 3 bases; bases with no gene match: 10. Germline assignment: CDR1 LNHNV and CDR2 YYDKDF (reference sequence).

The chain recombines TRBV11-2 with TRBJ1-4, with TRBD1 matching over 7 bases. V was pared by 5 bases and J by 6 bases, with 9 bases of the junction left unmatched. Germline-derived CDR1 and CDR2 are SGHAT and FQNNGV. The CDR3 is 15 amino acids. This chain's CDR3 is CASSDPGQPYEKLFF. The CDR3 coding sequence is TGTGCCAGCAGCGATCCGGGACAGCCTTATGAAAAACTGTTTTTT.

V is TRBV19 and J is TRBJ2-6; 7 positions match TRBD2. From germline, CDR1 is LNHDA and CDR2 SQIVND (reference sequence). The CDR3 length is 16 residues. V was clipped by 4 bases and J by 3 bases; unmatched bases: 6. The CDR3 nucleotides are TGTGCCAGTAGTAGCCGGTCGGGGGGTGGGGCCAACGTCCTGACTTTC. Translating it yields CASSSRSGGGANVLTF.

The chain combines TRBV11-2 with TRBJ1-1, with TRBD1 matching 10 bases. The CDR3 is 18 amino acids. With 5 bases clipped from V and 1 base from J, the junction kept 13 bases outside the gene matches. In germline, CDR1 is SGHAT, CDR2 FQNNGV. CDR3 region: CASSKRAMGQGTNTEAFF. As DNA, the CDR3 is TGTGCCAGCAGCAAAAGGGCTATGGGACAGGGGACGAACACTGAAGCTTTCTTT.

The gene calls are TRBV4-2 and TRBJ1-4; D is ambiguous. Germline assignment: CDR1 LGHNA and CDR2 YNFKEQ. The germline V and J ends were trimmed by 0 bases and 4 bases, with 12 bases remaining between them. CDR3 size: 16 residues. The CDR3 here is CASSQDTDTINEKLFF. The CDR3 DNA reads TGTGCCAGCAGCCAAGACACGGATACTATTAATGAAAAACTGTTTTTT.

A few counts support this clone. CDR3 nucleotides: TGTGCCAGCAGCTCCCCCAGGACACGAGAGACCCAGTACTTC. It specifies CASSSPRTRETQYF. V is TRBV9 and J is TRBJ2-5; the D gene is possibly TRBD1 (5 bases). The CDR3 length is 14 residues. V was clipped by 4 bases and J by 4 bases, with 14 bases between them. The germline gives CDR1 SGDLS, CDR2 YYNGEE.

Worth noting for this clone: This CDR3 is also generated by other DNA sequences in the sample. This rearrangement joins TRBV19 to TRBJ1-1; TRBD1 might be the D (6 bases). Germline loops: CDR1 LNHDA, CDR2 SQIVND (reference sequence). Trimming left V 4 bases short and J 2 bases short, with 8 bases between. The CDR3 covers 13 residues. The CDR3 sequence is CASSTTGNTEAFF. The CDR3 DNA follows: TGTGCCAGTAGTACGACAGGAAACACTGAAGCTTTCTTT.

This clone was found once. The chain uses TRBV7-9 and TRBJ1-6; TRBD1 matches 7 bases. The V and J ends lost 5 bases and 0 bases, in that order; junction bases with no gene match: 10. The CDR3 length is 18 residues. Germline lookup yields CDR1 SEHNR and CDR2 FQNEAQ (reference sequence). CDR3 sequence: CASSVDGRGSSYNSPLHF. The CDR3 DNA is TGTGCCAGCAGCGTCGATGGCAGGGGGAGCTCCTATAATTCACCCCTCCACTTT.

The rearrangement links TRBV25-1 to TRBJ1-5; D possibly corresponds to TRBD1 (5 bases). There are 18 residues in the CDR3. Per the germline V gene, CDR1 is MGHDK and CDR2 is SYGVNS. The germline V and J ends were trimmed by 6 bases and 0 bases, with 21 bases remaining between them. The CDR3 loop is CASSRRGGVSYSNQPQHF. In nucleotides, the CDR3 is TGTGCCAGCAGCCGTAGGGGAGGGGTCTCGTATAGCAATCAGCCCCAGCATTTT.

The rearrangement joins TRBV29-1 to TRBJ1-1, with 7 nucleotides matching TRBD1. Germline V CDR1 and CDR2: SQVTM, ANQGSEA. Unmatched junction bases numbered 10, after V lost 2 bases and J lost 4 bases. The CDR3 spans 15 residues. CDR3 sequence: CSVELLTRQGTEAFF. CDR3 nucleotides: TGCAGCGTTGAACTATTGACAAGACAGGGCACTGAAGCTTTCTTT.

The J gene is TRBJ1-5, the V gene TRBV19; unclear D gene. V lost 6 bases, J lost 7 bases, and 13 bases lay in between. The CDR3 spans 13 residues. Germline-derived CDR1 and CDR2 are LNHDA and SQIVND (reference sequence). The CDR3 sequence: CASRNPPRQPQHF. CDR3 DNA: TGTGCCAGTAGGAACCCTCCGAGGCAGCCCCAGCATTTT.

CDR3 nucleotides: TGTGCCAGCTCACCACAGGGGTTTATGAACACTGAAGCTTTCTTT. Residues: CASSPQGFMNTEAFF. This chain joins TRBV18 and TRBJ1-1, with D tentatively TRBD1 (5 bases). Trimming shortened V by 1 base and J by 0 bases, and 9 bases separated the two germline ends. CDR3 size: 15 residues. Germline V CDR1 and CDR2: KGHSH, LQKENI.

V and J are TRBV4-3 and TRBJ2-3, with a possible D match to TRBD1 (7 bases). The CDR3 is 16 residues long. With 4 bases removed from V and 1 base from J, the gap between germline ends came to 15 bases. Per the germline V gene, CDR1 is LGHNA and CDR2 is YSLEER. CDR3 sequence reads: CASSRTGGAGTDTQYF. The CDR3 coding sequence is TGCGCCAGCAGCCGGACAGGAGGGGCGGGCACAGATACGCAGTATTTT.